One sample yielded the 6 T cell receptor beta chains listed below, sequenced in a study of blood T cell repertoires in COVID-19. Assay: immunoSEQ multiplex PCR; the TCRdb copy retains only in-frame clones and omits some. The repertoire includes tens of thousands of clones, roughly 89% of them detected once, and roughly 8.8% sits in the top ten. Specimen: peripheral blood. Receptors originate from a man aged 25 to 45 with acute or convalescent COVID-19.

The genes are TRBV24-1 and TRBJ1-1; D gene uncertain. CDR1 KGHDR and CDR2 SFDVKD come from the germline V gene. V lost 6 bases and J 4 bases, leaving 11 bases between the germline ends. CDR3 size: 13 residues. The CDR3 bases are TGTGCCACCAGTCGCAGTCGCGGCACTGAAGCTTTCTTT. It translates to CATSRSRGTEAFF.

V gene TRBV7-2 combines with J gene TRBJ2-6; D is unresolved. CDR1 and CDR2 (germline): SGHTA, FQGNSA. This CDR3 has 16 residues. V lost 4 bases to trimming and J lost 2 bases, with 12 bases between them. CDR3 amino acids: CASSSEPLTGANVLTF. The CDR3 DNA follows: TGTGCCAGCAGCTCGGAGCCGCTCACTGGGGCCAACGTCCTGACTTTC.

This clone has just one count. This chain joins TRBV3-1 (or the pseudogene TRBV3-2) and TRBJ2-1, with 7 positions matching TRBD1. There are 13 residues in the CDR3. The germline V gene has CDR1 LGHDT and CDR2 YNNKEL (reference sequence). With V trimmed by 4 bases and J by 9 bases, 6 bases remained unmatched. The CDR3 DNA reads TGTGCCAGCAGCCGTGACAGGGTAGGTGAGCAGTTCTTC. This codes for CASSRDRVGEQFF.

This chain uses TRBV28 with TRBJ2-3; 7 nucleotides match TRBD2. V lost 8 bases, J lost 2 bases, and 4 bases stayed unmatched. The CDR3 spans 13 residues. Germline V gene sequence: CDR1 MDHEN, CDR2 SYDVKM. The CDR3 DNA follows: TGTGCCAGCGCGGGAGTGAACACAGATACGCAGTATTTT. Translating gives CASAGVNTDTQYF.

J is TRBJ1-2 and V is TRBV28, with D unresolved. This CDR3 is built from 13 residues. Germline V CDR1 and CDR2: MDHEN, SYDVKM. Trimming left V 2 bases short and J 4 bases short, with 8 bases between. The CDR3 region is CASSLAGSYGYTF. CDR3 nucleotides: TGTGCCAGCAGTTTAGCGGGATCCTATGGCTACACCTTC.

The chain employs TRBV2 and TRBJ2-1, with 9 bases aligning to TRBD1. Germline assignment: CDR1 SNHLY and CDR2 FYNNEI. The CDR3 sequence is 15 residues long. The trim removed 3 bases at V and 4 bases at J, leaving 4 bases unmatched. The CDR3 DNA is TGTGCCAGCAGTGAGTGGACAGGGGTTTACAATGAGCAGTTCTTC. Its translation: CASSEWTGVYNEQFF.